The present T cell receptor beta chain was sequenced within a study of CD8 T cells in Susac syndrome. CD8+ and CD4+ blood T cells underwent TCR beta sequencing. Negative isolation was used for CD8+ and CD4+ T cells, and FACS enrichment was applied to TEMRA cells. The CDR3 spans 16 residues. Trimming removed 1 base at V and 0 bases at J, with 14 bases between. Germline assignment: CDR1 DFQATT and CDR2 SNEGSKA (reference sequence). With random hexamers, reverse transcription was performed on about 0.45 to 1 ug of RNA. Across 54 Vbeta and 13 Jbeta, immunoSEQ multiplex PCR amplified TCR beta CDR3. Using its own MiXCR run on the immunoSEQ multiplex PCR reads, TCRdb lists one record per CDR3 protein. The sample carries 190,000 or so distinct CDR3 sequences, 90% to 95% recorded once. This clonotype was seen a single time. Its antigen is not known. General observations from the study: The study conceded that its TCR sequencing and HLA analysis involved relatively few individuals.

The sequence was collected from a human donor with multiple sclerosis. The material sequenced was CD4+ T cells from PBMCs. The J gene is TRBJ2-3, the V gene TRBV20-1; tentatively, D is TRBD1 or TRBD2 (6 bases each). DNA of the CDR3: TGCAGTGCTAGAGCCCATCCGGGGGCTAGCACAGATACGCAGTATTTT. The encoded protein is CSARAHPGASTDTQYF.